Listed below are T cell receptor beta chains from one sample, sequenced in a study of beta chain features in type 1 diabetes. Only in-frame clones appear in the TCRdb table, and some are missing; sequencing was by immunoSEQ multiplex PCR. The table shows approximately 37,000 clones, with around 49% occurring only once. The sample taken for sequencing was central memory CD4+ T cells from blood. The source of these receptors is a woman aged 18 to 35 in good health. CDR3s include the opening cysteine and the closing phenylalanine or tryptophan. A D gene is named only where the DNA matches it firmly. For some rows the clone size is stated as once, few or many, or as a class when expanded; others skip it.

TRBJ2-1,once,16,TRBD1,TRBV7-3,TGTGCCAGCAGCTTATACAGGGGGCCCCCCTACAATGAGCAGTTCTTC,CASSLYRGPPYNEQFF
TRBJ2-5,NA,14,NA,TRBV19,TGTGCCAGTAGTATAGCTGGGCCCCGGGAGACCCAGTACTTC,CASSIAGPRETQYF
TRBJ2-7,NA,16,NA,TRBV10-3,TGTGCCATCAGTGAGTCCCCGGCCGGGACACCCTACGAGCAGTACTTC,CAISESPAGTPYEQYF
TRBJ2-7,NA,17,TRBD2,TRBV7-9,TGTGCCAGCAGCTCCTACACCCCGGGACTAGCTTTACTCGAGCAGTACTTC,CASSSYTPGLALLEQYF
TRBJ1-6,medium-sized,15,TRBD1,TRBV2,TGTGCCAGCAGGGGGACAGGGAATGTGGATTCACCCCTCCACTTT,CASRGTGNVDSPLHF
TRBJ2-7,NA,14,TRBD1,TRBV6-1,TGTGCCAGTTTACCTCGGGACAGACTCTACGAGCAGTACTTC,CASLPRDRLYEQYF
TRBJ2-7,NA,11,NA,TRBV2,TGTGCCAGCAGATACTTTGGCGAGCAGTACTTC,CASRYFGEQYF
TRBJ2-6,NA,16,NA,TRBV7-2,TGTGCCAGCAGCTCCGGACTCCTCTCTGGGGCCAACGTCCTGACTTTC,CASSSGLLSGANVLTF
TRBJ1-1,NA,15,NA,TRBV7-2,TGTGCCAGCAGCGCCCCAGGGGTGCGGAACACTGAAGCTTTCTTT,CASSAPGVRNTEAFF
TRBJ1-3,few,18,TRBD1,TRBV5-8,TGTGCCAGCAATCGGGGCCAGGGGGCTTACGATGCCGGAAACACCATATATTTT,CASNRGQGAYDAGNTIYF
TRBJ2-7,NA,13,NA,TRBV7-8,TGTGCCAGCAGCTTGTTAGCAAGCTACGAGCAGTACTTC,CASSLLASYEQYF
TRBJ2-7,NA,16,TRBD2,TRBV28,TGTGCCAGCAGTTTCGGGCTAGCGGGACTGACTTACGAGCAGTACTTC,CASSFGLAGLTYEQYF
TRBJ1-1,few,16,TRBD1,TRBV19,TGTGCCAGTAGCCTATTTTCCGGGACAGGGCGAACTGAAGCTTTCTTT,CASSLFSGTGRTEAFF
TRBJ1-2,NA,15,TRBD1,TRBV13,TGTGCCAGCAGCTTAGGCCGACAGGGTCCCCCGTTCTACACCTTC,CASSLGRQGPPFYTF
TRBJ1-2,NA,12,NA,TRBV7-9,TGTGCCAGCAGCCCTCTGATGGGGAGTCCGGGCTTC,CASSPLMGSPGF
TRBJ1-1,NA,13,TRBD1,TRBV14,TGTGCCAGCAGGCGGACAGGAAACACTGAAGCTTTCTTT,CASRRTGNTEAFF
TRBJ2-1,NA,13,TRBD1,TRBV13,TGTGCCAGCAGCTTGGGGACAGGGGGCGTTCGGTTCTTC,CASSLGTGGVRFF
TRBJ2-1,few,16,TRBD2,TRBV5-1,TGCGCCAGCAGCTTGGAGGCTAGCGGGCTAGGCAATGAGCAGTTCTTC,CASSLEASGLGNEQFF